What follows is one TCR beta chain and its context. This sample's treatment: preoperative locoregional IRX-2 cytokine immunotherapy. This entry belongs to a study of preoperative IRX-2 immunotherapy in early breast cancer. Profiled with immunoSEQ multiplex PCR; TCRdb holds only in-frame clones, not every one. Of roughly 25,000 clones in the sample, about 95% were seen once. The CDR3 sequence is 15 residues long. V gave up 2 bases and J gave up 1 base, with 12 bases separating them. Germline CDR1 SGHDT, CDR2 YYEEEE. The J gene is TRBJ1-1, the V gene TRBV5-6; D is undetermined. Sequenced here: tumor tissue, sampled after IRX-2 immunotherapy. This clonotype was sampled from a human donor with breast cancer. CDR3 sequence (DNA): TGTGCCAGCAGCTTTATAGGCAGGTCGAACACTGAAGCTTTCTTT. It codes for CASSFIGRSNTEAFF. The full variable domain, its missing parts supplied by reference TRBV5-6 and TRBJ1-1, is DAGVTQSPTHLIKTRGQQVTLRCSPKSGHDTVSWYQQALGQGPQFIFQYYEEEERQRGNFPDRFSGHQFPNYSSELNVNALLLGDSALYLCASSFIGRSNTEAFFGQGTRLTVV.